This T cell receptor (beta chain) was retrieved from a study of beta chain features in type 1 diabetes. V was shortened by 8 bases and J by 2 bases, with 5 bases between the two germline ends. Germline CDR1 and CDR2: KGHSH and LQKENI. The CDR3 consists of 11 residues. Isolated RNA was reverse transcribed in full, so expressed TCRB transcripts were sequenced. Repertoires were generated with immunoSEQ multiplex PCR, while TCRdb's copy carries only in-frame clones and drops some. The table shows some 150,000 clones, with over 8.5% occurring only once. A sort by CD45RO/CCR7/CD25/CD127/CD95/CD27 yielded CD4+ naive, central memory, regulatory and stem cell-like memory cells.

This TCR was recovered from a man aged 18 to 29 in good health. The chain recombines TRBV18 with TRBJ2-3; D gene uncertain. Sequencing was performed on central memory CD4+ T cells from blood. CDR3 region: CASRPTDTQYF. CDR3 nucleotides: TGTGCCAGCCGCCCCACAGATACGCAGTATTTT.